One and the same sample provided the 7 T cell receptor beta chains below, sequenced in a study of blood T cell repertoires in COVID-19. Produced via immunoSEQ multiplex PCR; TCRdb's table is partial and in-frame only. The sample holds 310,000 or so clones, about nine tenths seen once. Specimen: PBMCs or T cells enriched from blood (not recorded which). The receptors stem from a woman aged 40 to 50 who had recovered from COVID-19.

The chain recombines TRBV29-1 with TRBJ1-3; D is ambiguous. Trimming took off 2 bases at V and 14 bases at J, with 16 bases between the two ends. The germline CDR1 and CDR2 sequences are SQVTM and ANQGSEA. This CDR3 has 12 residues. As DNA, the CDR3 is TGCAGCGTTGAAAGCGGAGCTCAGACACTATATTTT. This sequence encodes CSVESGAQTLYF.

The CDR3 coding sequence is TGTGCCAGCAGCACACAGGGTTCTCCTCCCCATCAGTTCTTC. Protein: CASSTQGSPPHQFF. The rearrangement uses TRBV6-2 or TRBV6-3 and TRBJ2-1; tentative D call: TRBD1 (6 bases). CDR1 and CDR2 from the germline V gene are MNHEY and SVGEGT. V dropped 6 bases and J dropped 13 bases, with 22 bases sitting between them. This CDR3 has 14 amino acids.

CDR3 loop: CASSLAEGTEAFF. CDR3 nucleotide sequence: TGTGCCAGCAGCTTAGCGGAGGGGACTGAAGCTTTCTTT. The chain has TRBV7-8 and TRBJ1-1, with D possibly being TRBD1 (5 bases). V was trimmed by 0 bases and J by 5 bases, leaving 7 bases between them. Germline CDR1 SGHVS, CDR2 FQNEAQ. CDR3 size: 13 residues.

This clone was found once. V and J are TRBV11-3 and TRBJ2-1, with 9 nucleotides matching TRBD2. From germline, CDR1 is SGHNT and CDR2 YENEEA. V was pared by 5 bases and J by 4 bases, with 15 bases of the junction left unmatched. CDR3 length: 18 residues. CDR3 sequence: CASSQILGGRAVYNEQFF. The DNA for the CDR3 is TGTGCCAGCAGCCAGATCTTGGGCGGGAGGGCCGTATACAATGAGCAGTTCTTC.

The chain combines TRBV15 with TRBJ2-7, with a possible D match to TRBD2 (5 bases). The V gene's germline CDR1 is LNHNV and CDR2 YYDKDF (reference sequence). This CDR3 is built from 15 residues. V was trimmed by 1 base and J by 7 bases, leaving 17 bases between them. The CDR3 DNA reads TGTGCCACCAGCAGAGGGACTGCAGGTTCTAGAGAGCAGTACTTC. As protein: CATSRGTAGSREQYF. The whole variable domain, remainder taken from reference TRBV15 and TRBJ2-7, is DAMVIQNPRYQVTQFGKPVTLSCSQTLNHNVMYWYQQKSSQAPKLLFHYYDKDFNNEADTPDNFQSRRPNTSFCFLDIRSPGLGDTAMYLCATSRGTAGSREQYFGPGTRLTVT.

The chain combines TRBV30 with TRBJ1-1; D is ambiguous. Trimming removed 5 bases at V and 11 bases at J, with 15 bases between. Germline V gene lookup returns CDR1 GTSNPN and CDR2 SVGIG (reference sequence). The CDR3 extends over 11 amino acids. CDR3 coding DNA: TGTGCCTGGGAAAACGGAGATACGGCTTTCTTT. It specifies CAWENGDTAFF. The variable domain in full, with the rest retrieved from reference TRBV30 and TRBJ1-1, is SQTIHQWPATLVQPVGSPLSLECTVEGTSNPNLYWYRQAAGRGLQLLFYSVGIGQISSEVPQNLSASRPQDRQFILSSKKLLLSDSGFYLCAWENGDTAFFGQGTRLTVV.

The CDR3 nucleotides are TGTGCCAGCTCACCGAACGGACAGGGGGGAACAGATACGCAGTATTTT. This sequence encodes CASSPNGQGGTDTQYF. V and J are TRBV18 and TRBJ2-3; TRBD1 matches 10 bases. Trimming at V came to 3 bases and at J to 3 bases, leaving 6 bases not matched to a gene. Per the germline V gene, CDR1 is KGHSH and CDR2 is LQKENI. CDR3 length: 16 residues.